This TCR beta chain was recovered during a study of beta chain features in type 1 diabetes. Notes on this clone: The antigen remains undetermined.

Reverse transcription of all isolated RNA meant that expressed TCRB transcripts were sequenced. Produced via immunoSEQ multiplex PCR; TCRdb's table is partial and in-frame only. The data hold about 180,000 clones, with 6.5% to 9.5% observed a single time. The germline V gene has CDR1 MRHNA and CDR2 SNTAGT. The CDR3 contains 14 residues. Trimming cost V 8 bases and J 7 bases; bases outside gene matches: 4. General study results and limits: Type 1 diabetes patients had moderately but significantly shorter TCRB CDR3s in all four CD4+ subsets. TCRB repertoires of naive, central memory and Treg cells appeared more similar among patients than among healthy donors.

Sequencing was carried out using central memory CD4+ T cells from blood. The receptor was derived from a woman aged 40 to 50 with type 1 diabetes. This rearrangement joins TRBV6-4 to TRBJ2-2; 13 nucleotides align to TRBD2. CDR3 bases: TGTGCCAGCCGACTAGCGGGAGGAATCGGGGAGCTGTTTTTT. Residues: CASRLAGGIGELFF.